Listed below are T cell receptor beta chains from one sample, sequenced in a study of cytomegalovirus exposure and HLA in healthy donors. TCRdb's copy holds only in-frame clones and misses some; the assay was immunoSEQ multiplex PCR. The sample includes some 130,000 clones, approximately 78% of them seen just once. Sequencing used PBMCs. The receptors were sampled from a female donor in good health and CMV-seronegative. Each CDR3 is given with its conserved first and last residue. Fields, in order: CDR3 protein, CDR3 DNA, J gene, D gene, V gene, clone size. A D gene is named only where the DNA matches it firmly. Clone size is stated in some rows and not others, as once, few, many or a class when expanded.

CDR3: CASSRQAGNTIYF
DNA: TGTGCCAGCAGCCGACAAGCTGGAAACACCATATATTTT
J: TRBJ1-3
D: .
V: TRBV6-5
size: .

CDR3: CATSPTGSEAFF
DNA: TGTGCCACCAGCCCGACAGGGTCTGAAGCTTTCTTT
J: TRBJ1-1
D: TRBD1
V: TRBV15
size: .

CDR3: CAYLRGEQFF
DNA: TGTGCCTACCTGAGGGGGGAGCAGTTCTTC
J: TRBJ2-1
D: .
V: TRBV30
size: .

CDR3: CASSLGTSGPYNEQFF
DNA: TGTGCCAGCAGTCTTGGAACTAGCGGACCCTACAATGAGCAGTTCTTC
J: TRBJ2-1
D: TRBD2
V: TRBV9
size: .

CDR3: CSVASEEQYF
DNA: TGCAGCGTTGCGAGCGAAGAGCAGTACTTC
J: TRBJ2-7
D: .
V: TRBV29-1
size: .

CDR3: CASSLRGGRGSQYF
DNA: TGTGCCAGCAGCTTGAGGGGGGGCCGGGGGTCCCAGTACTTC
J: TRBJ2-5
D: .
V: TRBV5-4
size: .

CDR3: CASSFSLAGAEQYF
DNA: TGTGCCAGCAGTTTCTCTCTAGCGGGAGCCGAGCAGTACTTC
J: TRBJ2-7
D: TRBD2
V: TRBV27
size: few

CDR3: CASSLSFRPGGNGYTF
DNA: TGTGCCAGCAGTTTATCATTCCGGCCAGGGGGAAATGGCTACACCTTC
J: TRBJ1-2
D: TRBD1
V: TRBV28
size: .

CDR3: CASSRVGGSGELFF
DNA: TGTGCCAGCAGCCGGGTAGGGGGATCCGGGGAGCTGTTTTTT
J: TRBJ2-2
D: .
V: TRBV9
size: once

CDR3: CASRLSGQTEAFF
DNA: TGTGCCAGCAGACTTTCAGGGCAGACTGAAGCTTTCTTT
J: TRBJ1-1
D: .
V: TRBV27
size: .

CDR3: CASSMAGSHEQYF
DNA: TGTGCCAGTAGTATGGCAGGGTCCCACGAGCAGTACTTC
J: TRBJ2-7
D: .
V: TRBV19
size: .

CDR3: CASSWDRAYGYTF
DNA: TGTGCCAGCAGTTGGGACAGGGCCTATGGCTACACCTTC
J: TRBJ1-2
D: TRBD1
V: TRBV28
size: few

CDR3: CASSVTGISGNTIYF
DNA: TGTGCCAGCAGCGTTACAGGAATTAGTGGAAACACCATATATTTT
J: TRBJ1-3
D: .
V: TRBV9
size: .

CDR3: CASSLEAGGYEQYF
DNA: TGTGCCAGCAGTTTAGAAGCGGGAGGGTACGAGCAGTACTTC
J: TRBJ2-7
D: TRBD2
V: TRBV28
size: .

CDR3: CASRTNIPGELFF
DNA: TGTGCCAGCAGAACCAACATTCCCGGGGAGCTGTTTTTT
J: TRBJ2-2
D: .
V: TRBV21-1
size: once

CDR3: CASSPVLRQGAYEQYF
DNA: TGTGCCAGCTCACCAGTACTACGACAGGGGGCCTACGAGCAGTACTTC
J: TRBJ2-7
D: TRBD1
V: TRBV18
size: .

CDR3: CASSTGRAQYF
DNA: TGTGCCAGCAGTACGGGGAGAGCCCAGTACTTC
J: TRBJ2-5
D: .
V: TRBV6-5
size: .

CDR3: CASSFRTGDTEAFF
DNA: TGTGCCAGCAGCTTCCGGACAGGGGACACTGAAGCTTTCTTT
J: TRBJ1-1
D: TRBD1
V: TRBV11-1
size: .

CDR3: CSVHRGSASTNTEAFF
DNA: TGCAGCGTTCATCGGGGGTCTGCTTCTACGAACACTGAAGCTTTCTTT
J: TRBJ1-1
D: .
V: TRBV29-1
size: .

CDR3: CASSSKQGAKIDEQFF
DNA: TGTGCCAGCAGCTCCAAACAGGGGGCTAAAATCGATGAGCAGTTCTTC
J: TRBJ2-1
D: TRBD1
V: TRBV7-2
size: .

CDR3: CASSPGTGGTGTEAFF
DNA: TGTGCCAGCAGCCCCGGGACAGGGGGCACGGGCACTGAAGCTTTCTTT
J: TRBJ1-1
D: TRBD1
V: TRBV7-6
size: few

CDR3: CASSLGQGLNTEAFF
DNA: TGTGCCAGCAGCTTGGGACAGGGCCTGAACACTGAAGCTTTCTTT
J: TRBJ1-1
D: TRBD1
V: TRBV7-3
size: once